The 30 T cell receptor beta chains below all came from one sample that was sequenced in a study of T cells in Graves' hyperthyroidism and ophthalmopathy. Regions amplified from RNA transcripts were the TCR beta CDR3 regions. HTBI primers were used for first-round RT-PCR of the TCR CDR3. TCRdb processed the multiplex PCR reads anew with MiXCR; each CDR3 protein has one entry. The profile shows 800,000 or so distinct CDR3 sequences, about two fifths of them singletons. Material for sequencing was blood. These receptors came from a man in his late teens or twenties with Graves' hyperthyroidism.

For this clonotype: Given a much more abundant clone one base away, this may be a read error. The CDR3 region is CATSSTDRSHTIYF. In DNA, the CDR3 is TGTGCCACCAGCAGTACCGACAGGAGTCACACCATATATTTT. The chain links TRBV15 to TRBJ1-3; D might be TRBD1 (6 bases). Per germline, CDR1 LNHNV and CDR2 YYDKDF (reference sequence). This CDR3 contains 14 residues. With 3 bases removed from V and 8 bases from J, the gap between germline ends came to 14 bases. Variable domain in full (rest from reference TRBV15 and TRBJ1-3): DAMVIQNPRYQVTQFGKPVTLSCSQTLNHNVMYWYQQKSSQAPKLLFHYYDKDFNNEADTPDNFQSRRPNTSFCFLDIRSPGLGDTAMYLCATSSTDRSHTIYFGEGSWLTVV.

This clonotype was counted ten times or more. CDR3 DNA sequence: TGTGCCAGCAGCTCCCCGGGCTATGGCTACACCTTC. As protein: CASSSPGYGYTF. This sequence joins TRBV11-3 and TRBJ1-2; D remains unclear. V gave up 4 bases and J gave up 4 bases, with 7 bases separating them. The CDR3 extends over 12 amino acids. From germline, CDR1 is SGHNT and CDR2 YENEEA.

CDR3 residues: CASSQDPSGNQPQHF. The CDR3 bases are TGCGCCAGCAGCCAAGATCCGTCCGGCAATCAGCCCCAGCATTTT. The chain recombines TRBV4-1 with TRBJ1-5; D uncertain. Trimming left V 0 bases short and J 2 bases short, with 8 bases between. The CDR3 totals 15 residues. Per the germline V gene, CDR1 is MGHRA and CDR2 is YSYEKL.

This clonotype has a count of ten or more. V is TRBV29-1 and J is TRBJ1-1, with D possibly matching TRBD1 (5 bases). Germline CDR1 and CDR2: SQVTM and ANQGSEA. Trimming took off 7 bases at V and 0 bases at J, with 9 bases between the two ends. This CDR3 is built from 12 residues. For the CDR3, the DNA is TGCAGCGCCAGACAGTTGAACACTGAAGCTTTCTTT. As protein: CSARQLNTEAFF.

This clonotype turned up a few times. The rearrangement uses TRBV29-1 and TRBJ2-5; the D is unclear. CDR3 length equals 12 residues. The V and J ends lost 7 bases and 3 bases respectively, with 12 bases between them. CDR1 is SQVTM, CDR2 ANQGSEA, per germline. In DNA, the CDR3 is TGCAGCGGGGTCGGAGCGAAAGAGACCCAGTACTTC. It is translated as CSGVGAKETQYF.

This clonotype was seen more than once but under ten times. V and J are TRBV12-3 or TRBV12-4 and TRBJ1-2, with D uncertain. There are 13 residues in the CDR3. Trimming took off 3 bases at V and 5 bases at J, with 10 bases between the two ends. The CDR3 DNA sequence: TGTGCCAGCAGTTTGAGGACTTCTTATGGCTACACCTTC. This codes for CASSLRTSYGYTF.

The rearrangement links TRBV19 to TRBJ1-5, with TRBD1 matching 7 bases. Trimming cost V 8 bases and J 5 bases; bases outside gene matches: 6. The germline V gene has CDR1 LNHDA and CDR2 SQIVND (reference sequence). CDR3 length equals 13 residues. CDR3 loop: CASATGEDQPQHF. CDR3 sequence (DNA): TGTGCCAGTGCAACAGGGGAAGATCAGCCCCAGCATTTT.

The chain is built from TRBV29-1 and TRBJ1-2; no clear D gene. The CDR3 extends over 13 amino acids. Germline V gives CDR1 SQVTM, CDR2 ANQGSEA. Trimming removed 4 bases at V and 4 bases at J, with 13 bases between. The CDR3 loop is CSVAQTSSYGYTF. The DNA of the CDR3 is TGCAGCGTTGCCCAGACATCCTCCTATGGCTACACCTTC.

The J gene is TRBJ2-2, the V gene TRBV20-1; 10 nucleotides align to TRBD2. The length of the CDR3 is 14 residues. Germline lookup yields CDR1 DFQATT and CDR2 SNEGSKA (reference sequence). V trimming: 5 bases; J trimming: 1 base; junction bases outside the gene matches: 1. CDR3 amino acids: CSAEREGNTGELFF. The DNA for the CDR3 is TGCAGTGCTGAGCGGGAGGGGAACACCGGGGAGCTGTTTTTT.

This clonotype was picked up a small number of times. The chain joins TRBV9 to TRBJ1-4; no clear D. Trimming pared 0 bases from V and 4 bases from J, leaving 10 bases between. CDR3 length: 15 amino acids. Per germline, CDR1 SGDLS and CDR2 YYNGEE. The CDR3 bases are TGTGCCAGCAGCGTAGACCACAGAAGTAATGAAAAACTGTTTTTT. This gives the protein CASSVDHRSNEKLFF.

With regard to this clonotype: Since no conserved phenylalanine or tryptophan closes the CDR3, a read error is the likely cause. V gene TRBV7-9 combines with J gene TRBJ1-1, with a possible D match to TRBD1 (6 bases). CDR1 is SEHNR and CDR2 is FQNEAQ in the germline V gene (reference sequence). The V end lost 3 bases, the J end lost 2 bases, and 10 bases lay between the germline ends. The CDR3 contains 14 residues. The CDR3 region has the DNA TGTGCCAGCAGCTTTGTGACAGGAAACACTGAAGCTTTCCTT. Encoded protein: CASSFVTGNTEAFL.

This clonotype was seen many times. The CDR3 protein is CASSLDTRDPPQHF. The CDR3 bases are TGTGCCAGCAGTCTAGACACCAGGGATCCGCCCCAGCATTTT. The genes are TRBV2 and TRBJ1-5, with D perhaps matching TRBD1 (5 bases). The germline V and J ends were trimmed by 5 bases and 9 bases, with 17 bases remaining between them. Germline V lookup: CDR1 SNHLY, CDR2 FYNNEI. The CDR3 sequence is 14 residues long.

This clonotype was seen a few times. The junction and the germline gene differ at one end; a read error may be behind it. The chain uses TRBV7-9 and TRBJ2-7; 8 bases map to TRBD1. The CDR3 is made up of 16 amino acids. Germline-derived CDR1 and CDR2 are SEHNR and FQNEAQ (reference sequence). Here the CDR3 DNA reads TGCGCCAGCAGCCCACGGCCAGGGGGCGACCTGGGGGAGCAGTACTTC. Protein sequence: CASSPRPGGDLGEQYF.

There are many counts of this clonotype. V and J are TRBV12-3 or TRBV12-4 and TRBJ1-2; 9 bases align to TRBD1. Germline trimming cut 6 bases from V and 6 bases from J; bases unmatched to any gene: 5. The CDR3 extends over 13 amino acids. The DNA of the CDR3 is TGTGCCAGCAGCTACCGGGACAGGGATGGCTACACCTTC. Protein sequence: CASSYRDRDGYTF.

The gene calls are TRBV6-5 and TRBJ1-4; TRBD1 agrees at 10 bases. This CDR3 is 16 amino acids long. V shed 5 bases, J shed 5 bases, and the junction held 8 bases outside the gene matches. CDR1 and CDR2 (germline): MNHEY, SVGAGI. The CDR3 coding sequence is TGTGCCAGCAGTCTTACTCAGGGACAGGGGAATGAAAAACTGTTTTTT. It encodes CASSLTQGQGNEKLFF.

As concerns this clonotype: One end of the junction does not line up with germline, which may come from a read error. The chain carries TRBV7-9 and TRBJ2-2; 7 bases are a match to TRBD1. Germline V CDR1 and CDR2: SEHNR, FQNEAQ (reference sequence). This CDR3 contains 14 residues. The CDR3 nucleotides are TGTGCCAGTCCGGGGACAGTGAACACCGGGGAGCTGCTTTTT. Translating it yields CASPGTVNTGELLF.

This clonotype was counted between two and nine times. The genes are TRBV6-1 and TRBJ1-2, with D tentatively TRBD1 (5 bases). The CDR3 spans 14 residues. Germline CDR1 and CDR2: MNHNS and SASEGT. V gave up 5 bases and J gave up 4 bases, with 14 bases separating them. The CDR3 sequence: CASSYTDRLYGYTF. The CDR3 DNA is TGTGCCAGCAGTTACACCGACAGACTCTATGGCTACACCTTC.

This clonotype was seen at least ten times. This chain uses TRBV29-1 with TRBJ1-2, with a tentative D call TRBD1 (5 bases). CDR3 length: 15 amino acids. Germline assignment: CDR1 SQVTM and CDR2 ANQGSEA. The V and J ends lost 0 bases and 4 bases respectively, with 15 bases between them. CDR3 nucleotide sequence: TGCAGCGTTGAAGAAGGCAGGGTAGGAGCCTATGGCTACACCTTC. Translated: CSVEEGRVGAYGYTF.

Points on this clonotype: This could be a read error, since a much larger clone is one nucleotide away. The chain is built from TRBV7-9 and TRBJ2-5; a possible D gene is TRBD2 (5 bases). V lost 10 bases to trimming and J lost 4 bases, with 16 bases between them. In germline, CDR1 is SEHNR, CDR2 FQNEAQ (reference sequence). CDR3 size: 13 residues. CDR3 DNA: TGTGCCATCCTGTTGGTGGCGGGAGAGACCCAGTACTTC. Translated, it gives CAILLVAGETQYF.

The chain is built from TRBV12-3 or TRBV12-4 and TRBJ1-4; maybe TRBD1 (6 bases). The CDR3 runs to 16 residues. The V gene lost 5 bases and the J gene lost 7 bases, with 20 bases spanning the gap. In nucleotides, the CDR3 is TGTGCCAGCAGTGACATTCTTAGGGGGTTCGGTGAAAAACTGTTTTTT. Translating it yields CASSDILRGFGEKLFF.

This clonotype has at least ten counts. The rearrangement joins TRBV7-2 to TRBJ1-4, with TRBD1 identical over 7 bases. This CDR3 comprises 15 residues. Germline-derived CDR1 and CDR2 are SGHTA and FQGNSA. The V segment lost 5 bases and the J segment 4 bases; nucleotides outside the gene matches: 7. CDR3 coding DNA: TGTGCCAGCAGCCTCCAGGGACAGAATAATGAAAAACTGTTTTTT. It is translated as CASSLQGQNNEKLFF.

This clonotype occurred many times. The rearrangement joins TRBV20-1 to TRBJ2-7, with 9 bases matching TRBD1. J was trimmed by 3 bases and V by 6 bases; bases with no gene match: 6. Germline V gives CDR1 DFQATT, CDR2 SNEGSKA (reference sequence). This CDR3 has 13 residues. CDR3 DNA sequence: TGCAGTGCCCGGGACAGGGTGGTCTACGAGCAGTACTTC. It translates to CSARDRVVYEQYF.

The table lists this clonotype with many counts. CDR3 sequence: CATGQVPSYEQYF. CDR3 coding DNA: TGTGCCACCGGACAGGTTCCTTCCTACGAGCAGTACTTC. The chain recombines TRBV10-3 with TRBJ2-7; 7 bases are a match to TRBD1. Germline CDR1 is ENHRY and CDR2 is SYGVKD. This CDR3 spans 13 amino acids. Trimming took 10 bases from V and 1 from J; bases not matched to a gene: 7.

This clonotype was seen many times. The chain couples TRBV20-1 to TRBJ1-4; D is possibly TRBD1 (5 bases). V lost 0 bases and J 6 bases, leaving 14 bases between the germline ends. Germline V lookup: CDR1 DFQATT, CDR2 SNEGSKA (reference sequence). There are 15 residues in the CDR3. The chain's CDR3 is CSARDPEGTDEKLFF. The CDR3 DNA sequence: TGCAGTGCTAGAGATCCTGAGGGGACCGATGAAAAACTGTTTTTT.

The rearrangement joins TRBV29-1 to TRBJ1-4; perhaps TRBD1 as D (6 bases). CDR1 and CDR2 from the germline V gene are SQVTM and ANQGSEA. The ends were cut back, 4 bases at V and 6 bases at J, with 18 bases in the middle. The CDR3 runs to 15 residues. The CDR3 DNA reads as TGCAGCGTTGGGGGGGGGGGGCGCCAGGATGAAAAACTGTTTTTT. Protein: CSVGGGGRQDEKLFF.

V usage is TRBV15 and J usage is TRBJ2-2; weak D call: TRBD2 (5 bases). Germline V gives CDR1 LNHNV, CDR2 YYDKDF (reference sequence). CDR3 length: 15 amino acids. Trimming removed 0 bases from V and 5 bases from J, with 10 bases in between. CDR3 DNA sequence: TGTGCCACCAGCAGAGAGAGACCGGGAACCGGGGAGCTGTTTTTT. Protein: CATSRERPGTGELFF.

A few counts support this clonotype. V and J are TRBV20-1 and TRBJ1-2; TRBD1 agrees at 10 bases. The CDR3 loop spans 15 amino acids. Germline CDR1 reads DFQATT; CDR2 reads SNEGSKA (reference sequence). V lost 1 base and J lost 6; bases outside the gene matches: 8. CDR3 in amino acids: CSARGGDRGWDGYTF. The CDR3 DNA sequence: TGCAGTGCTAGAGGGGGGGACAGGGGATGGGATGGCTACACCTTC.

A single count supports this clonotype. The rearrangement links TRBV10-1 to TRBJ2-2; 8 bases are a match to TRBD1. The CDR3 extends over 17 amino acids. The V gene's germline CDR1 is WNHNN and CDR2 SYGVQD (reference sequence). The V gene end was trimmed by 2 bases and the J gene end by 4 bases; junction bases not matched to a gene: 9. Here the CDR3 DNA reads TGCGCCAGCAGTGAGGGACAGGGTCATTTCATCACCGGGGAGCTGTTTTTT. Protein: CASSEGQGHFITGELFF.

The chain has TRBV20-1 and TRBJ2-7, with 7 bases identical to TRBD2. V shed 2 bases, J shed 2 bases, and the junction held 3 bases outside the gene matches. The germline V gene has CDR1 DFQATT and CDR2 SNEGSKA (reference sequence). The length of the CDR3 is 13 residues. CDR3 nucleotides: TGCAGTGCTAGATCGGGACTACCCTACGAGCAGTACTTC. Translation gives CSARSGLPYEQYF.

This clonotype was recorded a few times. V usage is TRBV20-1 and J usage is TRBJ1-6; 9 nucleotides align to TRBD1. J lost 2 bases, V lost 8 bases, and 7 bases had no gene match. CDR3 length equals 15 residues. The germline V gene has CDR1 DFQATT and CDR2 SNEGSKA (reference sequence). This CDR3 is CSTIGQGPYNSPLHF. The CDR3 DNA reads as TGCAGTACTATTGGACAGGGGCCCTATAATTCACCCCTCCACTTT.